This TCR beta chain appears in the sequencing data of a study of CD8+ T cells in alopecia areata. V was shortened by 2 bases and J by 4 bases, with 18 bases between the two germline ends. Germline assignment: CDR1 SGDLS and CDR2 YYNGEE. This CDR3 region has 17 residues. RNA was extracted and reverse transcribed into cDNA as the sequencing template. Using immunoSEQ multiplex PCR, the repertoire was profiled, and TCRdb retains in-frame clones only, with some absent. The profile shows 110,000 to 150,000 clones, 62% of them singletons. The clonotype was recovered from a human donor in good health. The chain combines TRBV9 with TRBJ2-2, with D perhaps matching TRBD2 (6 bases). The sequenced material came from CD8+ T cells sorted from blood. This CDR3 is CASSVNRDGSSTGELFF. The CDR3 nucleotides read TGTGCCAGCAGCGTCAACCGGGACGGGAGTTCCACCGGGGAGCTGTTTTTT.